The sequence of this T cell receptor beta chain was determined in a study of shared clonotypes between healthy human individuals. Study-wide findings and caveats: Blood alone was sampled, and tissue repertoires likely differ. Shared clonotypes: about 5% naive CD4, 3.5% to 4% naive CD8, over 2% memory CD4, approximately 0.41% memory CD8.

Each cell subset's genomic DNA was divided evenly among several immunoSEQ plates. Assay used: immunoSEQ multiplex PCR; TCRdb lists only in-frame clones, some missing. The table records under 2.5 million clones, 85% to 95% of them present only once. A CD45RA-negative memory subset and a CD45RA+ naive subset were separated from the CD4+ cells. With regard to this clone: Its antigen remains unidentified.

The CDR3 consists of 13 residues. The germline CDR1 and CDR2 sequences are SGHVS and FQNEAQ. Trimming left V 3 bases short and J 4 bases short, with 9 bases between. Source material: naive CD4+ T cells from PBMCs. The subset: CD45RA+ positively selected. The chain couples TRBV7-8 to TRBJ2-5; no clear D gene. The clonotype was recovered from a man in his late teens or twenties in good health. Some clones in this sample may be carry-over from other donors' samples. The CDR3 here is CASSLALRETQYF. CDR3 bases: TGTGCCAGCAGCTTGGCACTCCGAGAGACCCAGTACTTC.